This T cell receptor (beta chain) was identified in a study of Ad26.COV2.S vaccination and SARS-CoV-2 variants. About this clone: Its antigen is as yet unknown.

The germline V gene encodes CDR1 SGDLS and CDR2 YYNGEE. The germline V and J ends were trimmed by 4 bases and 0 bases, with 16 bases remaining between them. This CDR3 contains 17 residues. Sequenced by immunoSEQ multiplex PCR; TCRdb stores in-frame clones only, minus some. The sample gives about 180,000 clones, 70% to 90% of which show up once; about 5.5% is in the top ten. General study results and limits: Vaccinees and placebo recipients showed similar non-spike TCR breadth.

The origin of this receptor is a human donor who had recovered from COVID-19. This specimen consisted of peripheral blood, obtained after recovery from COVID-19. V gene TRBV9 combines with J gene TRBJ1-4, with D possibly matching TRBD1 (6 bases). The CDR3 loop reads CASSPSGGVATNEKLFF. The CDR3 DNA reads TGTGCCAGCAGCCCTAGTGGGGGCGTCGCAACTAATGAAAAACTGTTTTTT.